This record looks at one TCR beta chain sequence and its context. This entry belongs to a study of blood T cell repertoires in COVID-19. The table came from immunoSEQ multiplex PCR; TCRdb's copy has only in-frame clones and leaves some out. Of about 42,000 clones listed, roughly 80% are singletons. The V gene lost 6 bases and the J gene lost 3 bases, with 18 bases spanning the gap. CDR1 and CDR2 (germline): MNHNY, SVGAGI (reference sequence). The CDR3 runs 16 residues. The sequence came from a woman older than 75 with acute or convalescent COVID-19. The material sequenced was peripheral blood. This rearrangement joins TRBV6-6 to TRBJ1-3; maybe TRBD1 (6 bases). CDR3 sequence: CASSSPGGRGGNTIYF. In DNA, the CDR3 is TGTGCCAGCAGCTCCCCCGGGGGGCGCGGTGGAAACACCATATATTTT.